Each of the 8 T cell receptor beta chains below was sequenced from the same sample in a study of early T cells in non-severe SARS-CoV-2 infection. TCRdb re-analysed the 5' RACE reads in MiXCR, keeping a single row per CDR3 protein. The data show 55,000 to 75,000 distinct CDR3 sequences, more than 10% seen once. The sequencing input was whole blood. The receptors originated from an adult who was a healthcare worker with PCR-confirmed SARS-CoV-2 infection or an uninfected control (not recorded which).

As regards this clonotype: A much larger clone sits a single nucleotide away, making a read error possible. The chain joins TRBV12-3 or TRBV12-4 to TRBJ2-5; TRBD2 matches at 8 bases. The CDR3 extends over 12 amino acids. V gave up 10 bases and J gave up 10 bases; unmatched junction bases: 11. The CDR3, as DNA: TGTGCCATCAGCCAGGGACTAGTATACCAGTACTTC. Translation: CAISQGLVYQYF.

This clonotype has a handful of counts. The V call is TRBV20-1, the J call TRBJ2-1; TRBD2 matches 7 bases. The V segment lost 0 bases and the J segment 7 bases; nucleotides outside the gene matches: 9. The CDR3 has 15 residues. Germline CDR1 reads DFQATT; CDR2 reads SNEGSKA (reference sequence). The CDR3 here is CSARESLAWGNEQFF. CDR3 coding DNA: TGCAGTGCTAGAGAGTCACTAGCGTGGGGAAATGAGCAGTTCTTC.

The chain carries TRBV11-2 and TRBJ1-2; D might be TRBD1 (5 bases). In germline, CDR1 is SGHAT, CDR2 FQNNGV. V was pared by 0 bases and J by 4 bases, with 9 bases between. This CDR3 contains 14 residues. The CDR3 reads CASSLEGTRYGYTF. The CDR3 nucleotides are TGTGCCAGCAGCTTAGAGGGGACCCGCTATGGCTACACCTTC.

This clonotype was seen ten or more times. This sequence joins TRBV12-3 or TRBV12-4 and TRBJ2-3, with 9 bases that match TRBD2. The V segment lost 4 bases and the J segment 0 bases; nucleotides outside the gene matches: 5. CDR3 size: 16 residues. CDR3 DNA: TGTGCCAGCAGTTCCCAGACTAGCGGAAGCACAGATACGCAGTATTTT. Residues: CASSSQTSGSTDTQYF.

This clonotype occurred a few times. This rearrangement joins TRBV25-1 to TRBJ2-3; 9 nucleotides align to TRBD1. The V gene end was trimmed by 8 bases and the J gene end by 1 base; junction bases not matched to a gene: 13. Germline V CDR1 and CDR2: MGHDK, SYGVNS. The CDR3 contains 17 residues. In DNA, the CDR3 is TGTGCCAGCGGACAGGGGAGGAAAGGGGCCCGCACAGATACGCAGTATTTT. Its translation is CASGQGRKGARTDTQYF.

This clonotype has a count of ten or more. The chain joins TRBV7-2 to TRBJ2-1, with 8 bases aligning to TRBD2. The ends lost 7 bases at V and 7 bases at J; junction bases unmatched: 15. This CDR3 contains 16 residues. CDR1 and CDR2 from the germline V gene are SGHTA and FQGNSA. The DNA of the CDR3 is TGTGCCAGCACCCTGAGCTCCGGGACTAGTTTTAATGAGCAGTTCTTC. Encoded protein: CASTLSSGTSFNEQFF.

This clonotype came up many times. The CDR3 region has the DNA TGCAGCGTTAGTTTGGCGGGAGGGCCCGGCGAGCAGTACTTC. It encodes CSVSLAGGPGEQYF. The chain couples TRBV29-1 to TRBJ2-7; 9 positions agree with TRBD2. V lost 5 bases to trimming and J lost 6 bases; unmatched junction nucleotides: 11. Germline V CDR1 and CDR2: SQVTM, ANQGSEA. There are 14 residues in the CDR3.

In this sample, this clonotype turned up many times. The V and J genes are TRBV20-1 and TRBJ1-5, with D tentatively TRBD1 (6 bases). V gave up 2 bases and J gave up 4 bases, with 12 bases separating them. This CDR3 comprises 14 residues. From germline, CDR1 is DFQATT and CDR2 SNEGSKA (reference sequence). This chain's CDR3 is CSARTRGGNQPQHF. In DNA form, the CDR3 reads TGCAGTGCTAGAACCAGGGGAGGGAATCAGCCCCAGCATTTT.